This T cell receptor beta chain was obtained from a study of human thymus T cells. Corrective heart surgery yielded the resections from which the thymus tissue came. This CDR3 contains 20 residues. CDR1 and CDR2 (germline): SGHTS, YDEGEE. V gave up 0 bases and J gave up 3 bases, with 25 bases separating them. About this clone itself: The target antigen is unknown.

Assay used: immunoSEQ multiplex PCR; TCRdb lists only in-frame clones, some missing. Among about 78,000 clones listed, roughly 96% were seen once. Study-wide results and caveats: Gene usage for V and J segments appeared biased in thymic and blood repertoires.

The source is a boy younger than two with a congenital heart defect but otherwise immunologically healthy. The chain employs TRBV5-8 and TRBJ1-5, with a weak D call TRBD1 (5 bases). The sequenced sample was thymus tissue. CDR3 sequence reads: CASSLVPGPPGFRSNQPQHF. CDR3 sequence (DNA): TGTGCCAGCAGCTTGGTCCCGGGGCCGCCAGGATTTAGGTCCAATCAGCCCCAGCATTTT.